These 7 T cell receptor beta chains originate from one sample sequenced in a study of CD8 T cells in ankylosing spondylitis. MiXCR, run by TCRdb on the 5' RACE reads, gives a single entry per CDR3 protein. The sample lists 350,000 to 400,000 distinct CDR3 sequences, 20% occurring once. Sequencing input: blood, either unsorted or a sorted T cell fraction (not recorded which). Receptors were obtained from a male donor with ankylosing spondylitis or in good health (not recorded which).

This clonotype was observed a few times. This chain connects TRBV7-9 to TRBJ2-5, with 13 bases that match TRBD2. V lost 1 base to trimming and J lost 6 bases; unmatched junction nucleotides: 2. The length of the CDR3 is 15 residues. The germline V gene has CDR1 SEHNR and CDR2 FQNEAQ (reference sequence). The CDR3 loop is CASSLGLAGGQTQYF. CDR3 DNA sequence: TGTGCCAGCAGCTTAGGACTAGCGGGGGGACAGACCCAGTACTTC. Together with reference TRBV7-9 and TRBJ2-5, the CDR3 gives the full variable domain: DTGVSQNPRHKITKRGQNVTFRCDPISEHNRLYWYRQTLGQGPEFLTYFQNEAQLEKSRLLSDRFSAERPKGSFSTLEIQRTEQGDSAMYLCASSLGLAGGQTQYFGPGTRLLVL.

The chain joins TRBV6-1 to TRBJ2-1; TRBD2 aligns across 7 bases. V gave up 2 bases and J gave up 7 bases; unmatched junction bases: 8. The CDR3 runs to 15 residues. From germline, CDR1 is MNHNS and CDR2 SASEGT. Here the CDR3 reads CASSEPAGGMNEQFF. CDR3 nucleotides: TGTGCCAGCAGTGAACCGGCCGGGGGGATGAATGAGCAGTTCTTC.

This clonotype appeared many times. The chain couples TRBV4-2 to TRBJ1-6; tentative D call: TRBD1 (6 bases). CDR1 LGHNA and CDR2 YNFKEQ come from the germline V gene. V dropped 5 bases and J dropped 7 bases, with 12 bases sitting between them. There are 14 residues in the CDR3. The chain's CDR3 is CASSKMDSNSPLHF. The CDR3 DNA is TGTGCCAGCAGCAAGATGGACAGCAATTCACCCCTCCACTTT.

This clonotype occurred once. The chain carries TRBV7-9 and TRBJ2-7, with D possibly TRBD1 on 6 matching bases. The CDR3 runs 15 residues. V lost 5 bases, J lost 0 bases, and 14 bases lay in between. Germline CDR1 and CDR2: SEHNR and FQNEAQ (reference sequence). CDR3 sequence reads: CASSGDRSSSYEQYF. The CDR3 DNA reads as TGTGCCAGCAGCGGTGACAGGTCCAGCTCCTACGAGCAGTACTTC. Together with reference TRBV7-9 and TRBJ2-7, the CDR3 gives the full variable domain: DTGVSQNPRHKITKRGQNVTFRCDPISEHNRLYWYRQTLGQGPEFLTYFQNEAQLEKSRLLSDRFSAERPKGSFSTLEIQRTEQGDSAMYLCASSGDRSSSYEQYFGPGTRLTVT.

The chain is built from TRBV11-2 and TRBJ2-7; D call uncertain. Germline V CDR1 and CDR2: SGHAT, FQNNGV. Trimming stripped 4 bases from V and 4 bases from J, with 8 bases between. The CDR3 runs 12 residues. In nucleotides, the CDR3 is TGTGCCAGCAGCTGGGTAGAATACGAGCAGTACTTC. Translating it yields CASSWVEYEQYF.

This chain joins TRBV7-9 and TRBJ2-1, with 9 bases matching TRBD2. V dropped 4 bases and J dropped 5; count of bases not matched to a gene: 12. CDR3 length: 17 residues. Germline V gene sequence: CDR1 SEHNR, CDR2 FQNEAQ (reference sequence). CDR3 sequence (DNA): TGTGCCAGCAGCTCCAGCAATATAGCGGGGGATCACAATGAGCAGTTCTTC. Translation gives CASSSSNIAGDHNEQFF.

The rearrangement links TRBV12-3 or TRBV12-4 to TRBJ2-5; possible D gene TRBD2, 5 bases. V lost 8 bases to trimming and J lost 4 bases, with 11 bases between them. CDR3 length: 12 residues. The CDR3 DNA reads as TGTGCCAGCCGACCCGGAGGAGAGACCCAGTACTTC. It is translated as CASRPGGETQYF.